The TCR beta chain described here comes from a study of blood T cell repertoires in COVID-19. The CDR3 is 16 residues long. Germline lookup yields CDR1 MNHNY and CDR2 SVGAGI (reference sequence). The J segment lost 5 bases and the V segment lost 6 bases, leaving 10 bases of the junction unmatched. Libraries were prepared by immunoSEQ multiplex PCR; TCRdb keeps only in-frame clonotypes and omits some of them. The data show fewer than 350,000 clones, roughly nine tenths seen once. This sequence joins TRBV6-6 and TRBJ1-6; TRBD1 agrees at 7 bases. Sequenced input: PBMCs or T cells enriched from blood (not recorded which). This clonotype was sampled from a woman between 40 and 50 years old who had recovered from COVID-19. The CDR3 sequence: CASSPDRVGDNSPLHF. The CDR3 region has the DNA TGTGCCAGCAGCCCAGACAGGGTTGGAGATAATTCACCCCTCCACTTT.